Each of the 23 T cell receptor beta chains below was sequenced from the same sample in a study of shared clonotypes between healthy human individuals. Here immunoSEQ multiplex PCR was the method, and the copy in TCRdb shows in-frame clones only, minus some. The sample includes 2 million to 2.5 million clones, approximately 95% of them seen just once. The specimen sequenced was naive CD4+ T cells sorted from blood. Subset noted: CD45RA+ positively selected. The receptors were sampled from a man aged 18 to 29 in good health.

J is TRBJ2-3 and V is TRBV30; TRBD2 aligns across 12 bases. CDR1 is GTSNPN, CDR2 SVGIG, per germline (reference sequence). This CDR3 region has 17 residues. V dropped 2 bases and J dropped 4; count of bases not matched to a gene: 10. The CDR3 spells CAWSTRRTSGKADTQYF. In nucleotides, the CDR3 is TGTGCCTGGAGTACAAGACGGACTAGCGGGAAGGCAGATACGCAGTATTTT.

This clone was counted between two and nine times. This sample includes further DNA sequences coding for the same CDR3. This chain joins TRBV10-3 and TRBJ1-6; D gene ambiguous. The CDR3 is made up of 14 amino acids. Germline loops: CDR1 ENHRY, CDR2 SYGVKD. The V gene lost 0 bases and the J gene lost 6 bases, with 6 bases spanning the gap. The CDR3 DNA sequence: TGTGCCATCAGTGAGTCGAGGGTTAATTCACCCCTCCACTTT. It encodes CAISESRVNSPLHF.

The chain is built from TRBV7-5 and TRBJ2-7; the D call in the table, TRBD2, was not verified against the DNA. TRBV7-5 is a known pseudogene. This CDR3 has 12 amino acids. The CDR3 spells CARSLREYEQYF. CDR3 DNA sequence: TGTGCCAGAAGCTTAAGGGAGTACGAGCAGTACTTC.

The chain couples TRBV6-5 to TRBJ1-1; the D is unclear. V shed 4 bases and J shed 1 base, with 10 bases lying between them. The germline V gene has CDR1 MNHEY and CDR2 SVGAGI. The CDR3 totals 14 residues. CDR3 in amino acids: CASSSRPENTEAFF. As DNA, the CDR3 is TGTGCCAGCAGTTCCAGACCCGAGAACACTGAAGCTTTCTTT.

V is TRBV18 and J is TRBJ2-5; D is unresolved. The length of the CDR3 is 13 residues. V was cut by 2 bases and J by 9 bases, with 13 bases left in between. Germline V gives CDR1 KGHSH, CDR2 LQKENI. The DNA of the CDR3 is TGTGCCAGCTCACCATTGGCCTCCGAGGCCCAGTACTTC. It specifies CASSPLASEAQYF.

V is TRBV10-3 and J is TRBJ1-3; D is unresolved. Germline CDR1 ENHRY, CDR2 SYGVKD. The V gene lost 6 bases and the J gene lost 0 bases, with 12 bases spanning the gap. The CDR3 is 15 amino acids. The DNA for the CDR3 is TGTGCCATCAGGAACGGGTCGAGCTCTGGAAACACCATATATTTT. As protein: CAIRNGSSSGNTIYF.

The chain has TRBV29-1 and TRBJ2-1; D not resolved. Between the trimmed V and J ends, which lost 4 bases and 9 bases, there was a span of 7 bases. Germline V gives CDR1 SQVTM, CDR2 ANQGSEA. The CDR3 extends over 10 amino acids. The CDR3 region is CSVAMAEQFF. The DNA of the CDR3 is TGCAGCGTTGCGATGGCTGAGCAGTTCTTC.

The rearrangement links TRBV30 to TRBJ2-7; TRBD1 might be the D (5 bases). The CDR3 runs to 14 residues. Germline assignment: CDR1 GTSNPN and CDR2 SVGIG (reference sequence). V was clipped by 1 base and J by 0 bases, with 10 bases between them. CDR3 residues: CAWSGQPLSYEQYF. The CDR3 nucleotides read TGTGCCTGGAGTGGACAGCCTCTCTCCTACGAGCAGTACTTC.

V usage is TRBV10-3 and J usage is TRBJ1-4, with D unresolved. The CDR3 is made up of 16 amino acids. Trimming removed 3 bases at V and 2 bases at J, with 13 bases between. In germline, CDR1 is ENHRY, CDR2 SYGVKD. The CDR3 sequence: CAISEAEPSTNEKLFF. CDR3 in DNA: TGTGCCATCAGTGAAGCAGAACCTTCTACTAATGAAAAACTGTTTTTT.

The rearrangement links TRBV7-9 to TRBJ2-7; D gene ambiguous. Trimming shortened V by 6 bases and J by 0 bases, and 9 bases separated the two germline ends. This CDR3 region has 13 residues. Germline lookup yields CDR1 SEHNR and CDR2 FQNEAQ (reference sequence). The CDR3 spells CASRQTPSYEQYF. DNA of the CDR3: TGTGCCAGCAGGCAGACACCCTCCTACGAGCAGTACTTC.

The chain joins TRBV4-1 to TRBJ2-5; D remains ambiguous. Germline V gene sequence: CDR1 MGHRA, CDR2 YSYEKL. CDR3 length: 15 amino acids. Trimming stripped 5 bases from V and 3 bases from J, with 16 bases between. The CDR3 region is CASSYTSSREETQYF. The CDR3 DNA reads as TGCGCCAGCAGCTATACGTCCTCTCGGGAAGAGACCCAGTACTTC.

V usage is TRBV18 and J usage is TRBJ1-6; weak D call: TRBD1 (6 bases). V lost 3 bases and J lost 10, with 25 bases in between. In germline, CDR1 is KGHSH, CDR2 LQKENI. The CDR3 is made up of 18 amino acids. DNA for the CDR3: TGTGCCAGCTCACCCCCTGGACAGACTAACAACATGCGCTCACCCCTCCACTTT. Residues: CASSPPGQTNNMRSPLHF.

This rearrangement joins TRBV7-2 to TRBJ1-1, with D possibly being TRBD1 (5 bases). Germline lookup yields CDR1 SGHTA and CDR2 FQGNSA. With 4 bases removed from V and 4 bases from J, the gap between germline ends came to 19 bases. CDR3 size: 16 residues. The CDR3, as DNA: TGTGCCAGCAGCTCCTGGCGGGGGGGTCCTTCCACTGAAGCTTTCTTT. Translation gives CASSSWRGGPSTEAFF.

This chain links TRBV5-1 with TRBJ2-5; D may match TRBD1 or TRBD2 (7 bases each). CDR1 and CDR2 (germline): SGHRS, YFSETQ. With 4 bases removed from V and 5 bases from J, the gap between germline ends came to 18 bases. The CDR3 is 15 amino acids. CDR3 coding DNA: TGCGCCAGCAGCCGGACTACAGGGGAGGGGGAGACCCAGTACTTC. This encodes CASSRTTGEGETQYF. The complete variable domain, with remaining parts taken from reference TRBV5-1 and TRBJ2-5, reads KAGVTQTPRYLIKTRGQQVTLSCSPISGHRSVSWYQQTPGQGLQFLFEYFSETQRNKGNFPGRFSGRQFSNSRSEMNVSTLELGDSALYLCASSRTTGEGETQYFGPGTRLLVL.

J is TRBJ2-3 and V is TRBV5-4; the D gene could be TRBD1 or TRBD2 (6 bases each). The V and J ends lost 2 bases and 0 bases respectively, with 13 bases between them. The CDR3 runs to 16 residues. CDR1 SGHNT and CDR2 YYREEE come from the germline V gene (reference sequence). The CDR3 loop reads CASSFLTGASTDTQYF. The CDR3 bases are TGTGCCAGCAGCTTCCTTACGGGGGCAAGCACAGATACGCAGTATTTT.

This clone came up once. The chain recombines TRBV5-1 with TRBJ2-2; 10 nucleotides match TRBD2. Germline values: CDR1 SGHRS, CDR2 YFSETQ. CDR3 length: 16 residues. J gave up 3 bases and V 4 bases, and 6 bases lay outside the gene matches. The CDR3 sequence is CASSTVAGGDTGELFF. In nucleotides, the CDR3 is TGCGCCAGCAGCACCGTAGCGGGGGGAGACACCGGGGAGCTGTTTTTT. Filled out from reference TRBV5-1 and TRBJ2-2, the complete variable domain reads KAGVTQTPRYLIKTRGQQVTLSCSPISGHRSVSWYQQTPGQGLQFLFEYFSETQRNKGNFPGRFSGRQFSNSRSEMNVSTLELGDSALYLCASSTVAGGDTGELFFGEGSRLTVL.

The V and J genes are TRBV6-5 and TRBJ1-5, with a tentative D call TRBD1 (6 bases). The CDR3 is made up of 14 amino acids. Trimming left V 8 bases short and J 0 bases short, with 11 bases between. The V gene's germline CDR1 is MNHEY and CDR2 SVGAGI. In DNA, the CDR3 is TGTGCCAGCCGTCAGGGGACTAGCAATCAGCCCCAGCATTTT. This gives the protein CASRQGTSNQPQHF.

Comment on this clone: The sample carries other DNA sequences with the same CDR3. The rearrangement links TRBV28 to TRBJ2-7; the D gene is possibly TRBD1 (5 bases). The CDR3 is made up of 13 amino acids. Germline loops: CDR1 MDHEN, CDR2 SYDVKM. The V and J ends lost 2 bases and 1 base respectively, with 6 bases between them. In DNA form, the CDR3 reads TGTGCCAGCAGTTTAGGGGCTTCCTACGAGCAGTACTTC. Translating it yields CASSLGASYEQYF.

The genes are TRBV15 and TRBJ2-1; D perhaps matches TRBD2 (5 bases). V was pared by 2 bases and J by 3 bases, with 14 bases between. The germline V gene has CDR1 LNHNV and CDR2 YYDKDF (reference sequence). This CDR3 is 16 amino acids long. The CDR3 nucleotides are TGTGCCACCAGCAGACCTCCAATGGGAGACTACAATGAGCAGTTCTTC. Protein: CATSRPPMGDYNEQFF.

J is TRBJ2-7 and V is TRBV6-5, with 7 bases lining up with TRBD1. V shed 0 bases and J 2 bases; nucleotides not matched to a gene: 7. Looked up from germline, CDR1 is MNHEY and CDR2 is SVGAGI. The CDR3 extends over 16 amino acids. The CDR3 loop reads CASSYSGRGGTYEQYF. The CDR3 DNA follows: TGTGCCAGCAGTTACTCGGGGAGAGGGGGCACCTACGAGCAGTACTTC.

The chain links TRBV7-9 to TRBJ2-1; 8 positions match TRBD2. This CDR3 comprises 15 residues. Germline assignment: CDR1 SEHNR and CDR2 FQNEAQ (reference sequence). V shed 4 bases, J shed 7 bases, and the junction held 9 bases outside the gene matches. CDR3: CASSSLRGGRNEQFF. The DNA of the CDR3 is TGTGCCAGCAGCTCCTTACGGGGGGGTAGGAATGAGCAGTTCTTC.

Turning to this clone: The sample holds other DNA sequences that translate to the same CDR3. In nucleotides, the CDR3 is TGTGCCAGTTCCGACAGGGGGAACACTGAAGCTTTCTTT. Its translation is CASSDRGNTEAFF. The chain employs TRBV19 and TRBJ1-1; 8 nucleotides agree with TRBD1. Germline V CDR1 and CDR2: LNHDA, SQIVND (reference sequence). V shed 8 bases, J shed 1 base, and the junction held 3 bases outside the gene matches. CDR3 length equals 13 residues.

This clone was counted a single time. This chain links TRBV5-1 with TRBJ1-2; TRBD1 is a possible D gene (5 bases). The CDR3 length is 17 residues. With 0 bases removed from V and 5 bases from J, the gap between germline ends came to 20 bases. The V gene's germline CDR1 is SGHRS and CDR2 YFSETQ. DNA for the CDR3: TGCGCCAGCAGCTTGGAGGGGACTTATGGAGGCGGATATGGCTACACCTTC. It codes for CASSLEGTYGGGYGYTF. The full variable domain, completed using reference TRBV5-1 and TRBJ1-2, is KAGVTQTPRYLIKTRGQQVTLSCSPISGHRSVSWYQQTPGQGLQFLFEYFSETQRNKGNFPGRFSGRQFSNSRSEMNVSTLELGDSALYLCASSLEGTYGGGYGYTFGSGTRLTVV.